This T cell receptor beta chain was sequenced for a study of Tregs in tolerant kidney transplant recipients. Broader study findings: In tolerant patients, donor-specific Tregs outgrew total Tregs, suggesting antigen-driven expansion. This study did not directly address biological reproducibility.

Notes on this clone: The antigen is undetermined.

The table came from immunoSEQ multiplex PCR; TCRdb's copy has only in-frame clones and leaves some out. The profile covers some 57,000 clones, with about 90% appearing a single time and roughly 15% taken by the ten largest. Recipients received nonmyeloablative bone marrow transplants from related graft donors, with transient mixed chimerism. Unstimulated Tregs (CD4+CD25+CD127-) and CD4+CD25- non-Tregs were sorted from PBMCs. Sequenced here: CD8+ T cells from blood (PBMCs), sampled 24 months after the transplant. The TCR originated in a human patient who received a combined kidney and bone marrow transplant. Some T cells may have come from the graft donor.

CDR3 in amino acids: CAWSVASGGAETQYF. The DNA for the CDR3 is TGTGCCTGGAGTGTAGCAAGCGGGGGTGCGGAGACCCAGTACTTC. This chain links TRBV30 with TRBJ2-5, with TRBD2 identical over 8 bases. CDR3 length: 15 residues. The germline V gene has CDR1 GTSNPN and CDR2 SVGIG (reference sequence). The V and J ends lost 0 bases and 5 bases, in that order; junction bases with no gene match: 8.